This entry describes one T cell receptor beta chain. Its antigen is undetermined. The data were obtained in a study of cytomegalovirus exposure and HLA in healthy donors. Background on the study: Roughly 179 million T cells yielded more than 95 million unique TCR beta sequences, as an earlier analysis found. Of several hundred genotyped donors, roughly 81% clustered with self-reported Caucasian donors. Whole-study findings and limits: In a later analysis, TCR beta V- and J-gene trimming was associated with a missense DCLRE1C variant. The authors assumed roughly uniform sequencing depth across donors for presence/absence analyses.

The CDR3 runs 17 residues. The V and J ends lost 5 bases and 1 base, in that order; junction bases with no gene match: 7. Germline V gene data show CDR1 as ENHRY and CDR2 as SYGVKD. The PCR contained 60 Vbeta and 13 Jbeta primers. Some clones are missing from TCRdb's copy, which holds only in-frame ones; the method was immunoSEQ multiplex PCR. Among 90,000 to 100,000 clones listed, under 80% were seen once. The specimen was PBMCs. V usage is TRBV10-3 and J usage is TRBJ1-4, with 10 bases lining up with TRBD1. This clonotype was obtained from a man aged 40-49 years in good health and CMV-seronegative. CDR3 region: CAISTTGGTGTNEKLFF. Here the CDR3 DNA reads TGTGCCATCAGTACGACAGGGGGCACAGGAACTAATGAAAAACTGTTTTTT.